This T cell receptor (beta chain) is drawn from a study of blood T cell repertoires in COVID-19. Study at large: Samples came from the United States, Italy and Spain, spanning acute and convalescent COVID-19. T cells, B-cell-depleted T cells, or PBMCs provided the cDNA or gDNA that served as material.

The CDR3 is 14 amino acids. Germline-derived CDR1 and CDR2 are KGHSH and LQKENI. With V trimmed by 4 bases and J by 6 bases, 4 bases remained unmatched. In the source study's methods: Reference gene primer amplification yielded estimated nucleated cell counts. Sequencing was performed with immunoSEQ multiplex PCR; in TCRdb, only in-frame clones are kept and a portion is missing. Clonal size and the V and J genes are those of that table, whereas D and trimming came from the DNA. The table lists approximately 180,000 clones, about 93% of them singletons, with around 0.5% in the top ten. This chain joins TRBV18 and TRBJ2-1, with 9 bases lining up with TRBD2. Sequencing input: peripheral blood. This TCR came from a man aged 50-59 years with acute or convalescent COVID-19. For the CDR3, the DNA is TGTGCCAGCTCACGCGGGAGGGTAGGCAATGAGCAGTTCTTC. Translation: CASSRGRVGNEQFF.